This T cell receptor (beta chain) was found in a study of control samples from healthy donors and cancer patients. Generated by immunoSEQ multiplex PCR, the TCRdb table keeps only in-frame clones and is missing some. The table includes tens of thousands of clones, over 90% detected once. The CDR3 totals 16 residues. CDR1 and CDR2 from the germline V gene are KGHSH and LQKENI. V was clipped by 5 bases and J by 5 bases; unmatched bases: 9. This chain uses TRBV18 with TRBJ2-2, with 9 bases identical to TRBD1. The sequenced sample was PBMCs. The receptor's source is a woman in her forties or fifties with head and neck cancer. This chain's CDR3 is CASSSLGTGQTGELFF. As DNA, the CDR3 is TGTGCCAGCTCATCGCTTGGGACAGGGCAGACCGGGGAGCTGTTTTTT.